A selection of T cell receptor beta chains follows, all from one sample in a study of OX40 agonist ivuxolimab in advanced cancers. Profiling relied on immunoSEQ multiplex PCR, and the TCRdb table lists in-frame clones only, not all of them. Here the sample spans tens of thousands of clones, 81% being singletons. This specimen consisted of CD4+ or CD8+ T cells sorted from blood, obtained in a trial of the OX40 agonist ivuxolimab. Receptors were obtained from an adult with an advanced solid tumor such as melanoma, head and neck, liver or kidney cancer. The CDR3 runs from the conserved cysteine through the conserved F or W. Each record gives: D gene, V gene, clone size, J gene, CDR3 DNA, CDR3 protein. The D gene is left open where the match is weak. Size tells how often a clone was seen (once, few, many) or the class of an expanded clone, and some rows leave it out.

d_call: .
v_call: TRBV28
clone_size: .
j_call: TRBJ1-2
cdr3_nt: TGTGCCAGCGAACCCGGACAGACCCTAGGGGAGTATGGCTACACCTTC
cdr3_aa: CASEPGQTLGEYGYTF

d_call: .
v_call: TRBV27
clone_size: .
j_call: TRBJ2-7
cdr3_nt: TGTGCCAGCAGTTATCCAGGAGGCGAGCAGTACTTC
cdr3_aa: CASSYPGGEQYF

d_call: .
v_call: TRBV15
clone_size: once
j_call: TRBJ1-5
cdr3_nt: TGTGCCACCAGCAGAGATCTCTTTCAGCCCCAGCATTTT
cdr3_aa: CATSRDLFQPQHF

d_call: .
v_call: TRBV29-1
clone_size: few
j_call: TRBJ2-3
cdr3_nt: TGCAGCGCCTGGGCGCGGGACCCTGGCACAGATACGCAGTATTTT
cdr3_aa: CSAWARDPGTDTQYF

d_call: .
v_call: TRBV6-6
clone_size: .
j_call: TRBJ1-1
cdr3_nt: TGTGCCAGCAGCCCGGGAGGGGGGCACACTGAAGCTTTCTTT
cdr3_aa: CASSPGGGHTEAFF

d_call: .
v_call: TRBV27
clone_size: .
j_call: TRBJ2-3
cdr3_nt: TGTGCCAGCAGTTTATCGAACAGTCAACCCGGTACGCAGTATTTT
cdr3_aa: CASSLSNSQPGTQYF

d_call: .
v_call: TRBV5-5
clone_size: .
j_call: TRBJ2-2
cdr3_nt: TGTGCCAGCAGCCTCACGCTCCTTGGGACCGGGGAGCTGTTTTTT
cdr3_aa: CASSLTLLGTGELFF

d_call: .
v_call: TRBV5-5
clone_size: .
j_call: TRBJ1-5
cdr3_nt: TGTGCCAGCAGCCCTCTTCCACAGCAATATCAGCCCCAGCATTTT
cdr3_aa: CASSPLPQQYQPQHF

d_call: .
v_call: TRBV5-6
clone_size: few
j_call: TRBJ1-1
cdr3_nt: TGTGCCAGCAGCTTGGGGCAGGGTGCTTTCTTT
cdr3_aa: CASSLGQGAFF

d_call: .
v_call: TRBV5-1
clone_size: .
j_call: TRBJ2-1
cdr3_nt: TGCGCCAGCAGCTTGGCCCAGGGCCCCGGAAGGGAGCAGTTCTTC
cdr3_aa: CASSLAQGPGREQFF

d_call: .
v_call: TRBV7-2
clone_size: .
j_call: TRBJ2-7
cdr3_nt: TGTGCCAGCAGCTCCGGGGTCGGGGTTGGCCTCTACGAGCAGTACTTC
cdr3_aa: CASSSGVGVGLYEQYF

d_call: .
v_call: TRBV4-2
clone_size: once
j_call: TRBJ1-1
cdr3_nt: TGTGCCAGCAGCCAAGAGGCCAGGATGAACACTGAAGCTTTCTTT
cdr3_aa: CASSQEARMNTEAFF

d_call: TRBD2
v_call: TRBV6-1
clone_size: .
j_call: TRBJ2-1
cdr3_nt: TGTGCCAGCAGTGGGACTAGCGGGCGGACGTCCTACAATGAGCAGTTCTTC
cdr3_aa: CASSGTSGRTSYNEQFF

d_call: .
v_call: TRBV6-5
clone_size: .
j_call: TRBJ2-1
cdr3_nt: TGTGCCAGCGCCGGGGGTTCCTACAATGAGCAGTTCTTC
cdr3_aa: CASAGGSYNEQFF

d_call: TRBD1
v_call: TRBV4-1
clone_size: few
j_call: TRBJ1-3
cdr3_nt: TGCGCCAGCAGCCCGGGACAGGGAAACACCATATATTTT
cdr3_aa: CASSPGQGNTIYF

d_call: TRBD2
v_call: TRBV7-9
clone_size: .
j_call: TRBJ2-7
cdr3_nt: TGTGCGGTGCGGGGAGGGGAAACCTACGAGCAGTACTTC
cdr3_aa: CAVRGGETYEQYF

d_call: TRBD2
v_call: TRBV9
clone_size: .
j_call: TRBJ2-2
cdr3_nt: TGTGCCAGCAGCGTTAGACGCGGACTAGCGGAAAACACCGGGGAGCTGTTTTTT
cdr3_aa: CASSVRRGLAENTGELFF

d_call: .
v_call: TRBV7-9
clone_size: .
j_call: TRBJ1-3
cdr3_nt: TGTGCCAGCAGCCCCGGGACGGGGGTTGAGAACACCATATATTTT
cdr3_aa: CASSPGTGVENTIYF

d_call: .
v_call: TRBV15
clone_size: .
j_call: TRBJ2-7
cdr3_nt: TGTGCCACCAGCAGCGGTACCACCTACGAGCAGTACTTC
cdr3_aa: CATSSGTTYEQYF

d_call: .
v_call: TRBV11-3
clone_size: .
j_call: TRBJ2-1
cdr3_nt: TGTGCCAGCAGCTTAGATGTGTACAATGAGCAGTTCTTC
cdr3_aa: CASSLDVYNEQFF

d_call: .
v_call: TRBV5-1
clone_size: once
j_call: TRBJ2-2
cdr3_nt: TGCGCCAGCAGCTTGATGTACACCGGGGAGCTGTTTTTT
cdr3_aa: CASSLMYTGELFF

d_call: .
v_call: TRBV28
clone_size: .
j_call: TRBJ1-1
cdr3_nt: TGTGCCAGCAGGGCAGGACTGGAAGCTTTCTTT
cdr3_aa: CASRAGLEAFF

d_call: TRBD2
v_call: TRBV7-8
clone_size: .
j_call: TRBJ2-4
cdr3_nt: TGTGCCAGCAGCTCCCTCGGGACTACCCAAAACATTCAGTACTTC
cdr3_aa: CASSSLGTTQNIQYF

d_call: TRBD2
v_call: TRBV13
clone_size: .
j_call: TRBJ2-7
cdr3_nt: TGTGCCAGCAGCCGAAGCGGGAGCGAATACGAGCAGTACTTC
cdr3_aa: CASSRSGSEYEQYF

d_call: .
v_call: TRBV28
clone_size: few
j_call: TRBJ1-1
cdr3_nt: TGTGCCAGCAGCACGCTACGAGGGACTGAAGCTTTCTTT
cdr3_aa: CASSTLRGTEAFF

d_call: TRBD1
v_call: TRBV2
clone_size: .
j_call: TRBJ1-5
cdr3_nt: TGTGCCACCACGACAGGGACGGGGCAGCCCCAGCATTTT
cdr3_aa: CATTTGTGQPQHF

d_call: .
v_call: TRBV7-9
clone_size: .
j_call: TRBJ1-5
cdr3_nt: TGTGCCAGCAGCTCCCAGGGGCAGCCCCAGCATTTT
cdr3_aa: CASSSQGQPQHF

d_call: .
v_call: TRBV19
clone_size: .
j_call: TRBJ1-5
cdr3_nt: TGTGCCAGTAGTATAGGGCAGGGCAATCAGCCCCAGCATTTT
cdr3_aa: CASSIGQGNQPQHF

d_call: .
v_call: TRBV6-1
clone_size: .
j_call: TRBJ1-1
cdr3_nt: TGTGCCAGCAGTGCGGAGGTGTTTGGCACTGAAGCTTTCTTT
cdr3_aa: CASSAEVFGTEAFF

d_call: TRBD1
v_call: TRBV5-1
clone_size: once
j_call: TRBJ2-2
cdr3_nt: TGCGCCAGCAGCTTCACAGGGGCCGCGAACACCGGGGAGCTGTTTTTT
cdr3_aa: CASSFTGAANTGELFF

d_call: .
v_call: TRBV27
clone_size: .
j_call: TRBJ2-5
cdr3_nt: TGTGCCAGCAGTTTAGGACACGGGGCAGAGACCCAGTACTTC
cdr3_aa: CASSLGHGAETQYF

d_call: TRBD1
v_call: TRBV5-1
clone_size: .
j_call: TRBJ2-7
cdr3_nt: TGCGCCAGCAGCCCCACACAGGGGTCAAATTACGAGCAGTACTTC
cdr3_aa: CASSPTQGSNYEQYF

d_call: .
v_call: TRBV15
clone_size: .
j_call: TRBJ1-6
cdr3_nt: TGTGCCACCGCAACCCACTATAATTCACCCCTCCACTTT
cdr3_aa: CATATHYNSPLHF

d_call: .
v_call: TRBV10-3
clone_size: .
j_call: TRBJ2-1
cdr3_nt: TGTGCCATCAGTGAAACCGGCGCTAATGAGCAGTTCTTC
cdr3_aa: CAISETGANEQFF

d_call: .
v_call: TRBV6-5
clone_size: .
j_call: TRBJ2-2
cdr3_nt: TGTGCCAGCAGTTACTCAGCAGGGGAGGTCACCGGGGAGCTGTTTTTT
cdr3_aa: CASSYSAGEVTGELFF